These 29 T cell receptor beta chains share one sample of origin, sequenced in a study of human T cells and chemical hapten exposure. Regarding time point: patch test 1, 2 weeks after DPC sensitization. Noted treatment: therapeutic diphenylcyclopropenone sensitization with weekly scalp DPC. Each CDR3 protein is one row after TCRdb ran MiXCR on the RACE reads. The table lists just under 350,000 distinct CDR3 sequences, approximately 6.9% of them singletons. Sequenced here: whole blood, sampled in connection with sensitization to the hapten diphenylcyclopropenone (DPC). The receptors stem from a woman between 18 and 29 years old with alopecia areata. Some clones in this sample may be carry-over from other donors' samples.

This chain's CDR3 is CATSRVRTLDRNTEAFF. CDR3 nucleotides: TGTGCCACCAGCAGAGTCCGAACGTTAGACAGGAACACTGAAGCTTTCTTT. The chain couples TRBV15 to TRBJ1-1; possibly TRBD1 for D (5 bases). In germline, CDR1 is LNHNV, CDR2 YYDKDF (reference sequence). The CDR3 spans 17 residues. Trimming removed 1 base from V and 1 base from J, with 16 bases in between.

This clonotype was seen repeatedly, ten times or more. J is TRBJ1-3 and V is TRBV7-2, with D uncertain. Trimming shortened V by 3 bases and J by 1 base, and 4 bases separated the two germline ends. The CDR3 covers 13 residues. Germline V CDR1 and CDR2: SGHTA, FQGNSA. The CDR3 nucleotides are TGTGCCAGCAGCTTGGAATCTGGAAACACCATATATTTT. Protein: CASSLESGNTIYF.

This clonotype was seen more than once but under ten times. The V call is TRBV2, the J call TRBJ2-5; D may be TRBD1 or TRBD2 (5 bases each). Germline loops: CDR1 SNHLY, CDR2 FYNNEI. The CDR3 loop spans 15 amino acids. Trimming cost V 0 bases and J 3 bases, with 11 bases left between them. The CDR3 nucleotides read TGTGCCAGCAGTGAAGCTCCGGGGCTAGAAGAGACCCAGTACTTC. Amino acids: CASSEAPGLEETQYF.

This chain uses TRBV24-1 with TRBJ2-3, with D possibly matching TRBD2 (6 bases). The CDR3 is 16 amino acids. CDR1 and CDR2 (germline): KGHDR, SFDVKD. V dropped 4 bases and J dropped 4 bases, with 17 bases sitting between them. DNA of the CDR3: TGTGCCACCAGTGACTCCCGGCGGGGTGTCCCAGATACGCAGTATTTT. Translating it yields CATSDSRRGVPDTQYF.

The chain combines TRBV3-1 with TRBJ2-7, with D perhaps matching TRBD2 (5 bases). The CDR3 runs 13 residues. CDR1 and CDR2 (germline): LGHDT, YNNKEL (reference sequence). Trimming shortened V by 3 bases and J by 2 bases, and 8 bases separated the two germline ends. The CDR3 is CASSQPGTYEQYF. The DNA of the CDR3 is TGTGCCAGCAGCCAGCCGGGGACCTACGAGCAGTACTTC.

This sequence joins TRBV6-5 and TRBJ2-2; 7 bases match TRBD2. The junction had 10 bases not matched to a gene; V was cut back by 11 bases and J by 4 bases. Germline values: CDR1 MNHEY, CDR2 SVGAGI. The CDR3 has 14 residues. CDR3 DNA: TGTGCCGCCCAGCGGGATCTAAGCACCGGGGAGCTGTTTTTT. This codes for CAAQRDLSTGELFF.

This clonotype came up a few times. The chain is built from TRBV11-2 and TRBJ2-3; TRBD2 matches at 7 bases. V was pared by 1 base and J by 0 bases, with 13 bases of the junction left unmatched. The CDR3 totals 19 residues. Germline V gene data show CDR1 as SGHAT and CDR2 as FQNNGV. CDR3 nucleotides: TGTGCCAGCAGCTTAGTGATCTGGGGGGGTCTTTCAAGCACAGATACGCAGTATTTT. Amino acid sequence: CASSLVIWGGLSSTDTQYF.

The rearrangement uses TRBV10-3 and TRBJ1-2; D perhaps matches TRBD1 (5 bases). V was clipped by 3 bases and J by 8 bases, with 19 bases between them. Germline loops: CDR1 ENHRY, CDR2 SYGVKD. CDR3 length: 15 amino acids. As DNA, the CDR3 is TGTGCCATCAGTGAACTCAGGGAGTCGCCTTACGGCTACACCTTC. It translates to CAISELRESPYGYTF.

In this sample, this clonotype turned up many times. The chain joins TRBV7-6 to TRBJ2-7; D ambiguous. The CDR3 is 13 residues long. Germline CDR1 and CDR2: SGHVS and FNYEAQ. V gave up 4 bases and J gave up 2 bases, with 9 bases separating them. In DNA form, the CDR3 reads TGTGCCAGCAGCTACACGGAGCCCTACGAGCAGTACTTC. Translation gives CASSYTEPYEQYF.

This clonotype appeared many times. CDR3 coding DNA: TGTGCCAGCAACCTCCTAGCGGGGGGCTACAATGAGCAGTTCTTC. It encodes CASNLLAGGYNEQFF. The chain recombines TRBV12-3 or TRBV12-4 with TRBJ2-1; 11 bases are shared with TRBD2. This CDR3 contains 15 residues. J gave up 3 bases and V 7 bases, and 5 bases lay outside the gene matches.

The chain has TRBV6-1 and TRBJ2-7, with 10 bases fitting TRBD1. The CDR3 is 15 amino acids. Germline CDR1 and CDR2: MNHNS and SASEGT. The V and J ends lost 6 bases and 3 bases, in that order; junction bases with no gene match: 8. In DNA form, the CDR3 reads TGTGCCAGCAGCTCCCGGACAGGGGGGTTCTACGAGCAGTACTTC. Amino acids: CASSSRTGGFYEQYF.

This clonotype was seen ten or more times. J is TRBJ2-7 and V is TRBV20-1; TRBD2 agrees at 10 bases. The junction had 7 bases not matched to a gene; V was cut back by 0 bases and J by 2 bases. The length of the CDR3 is 16 residues. CDR1 and CDR2 from the germline V gene are DFQATT and SNEGSKA (reference sequence). The CDR3 bases are TGCAGTGCTAGAGATTCCGGGCTAGCGGGGGCCTACGAGCAGTACTTC. Translating it yields CSARDSGLAGAYEQYF.

This clonotype showed up just a few times. The rearrangement links TRBV11-2 to TRBJ1-6; 12 nucleotides match TRBD1. V lost 4 bases to trimming and J lost 2 bases; unmatched junction nucleotides: 0. The germline gives CDR1 SGHAT, CDR2 FQNNGV. CDR3 length: 16 amino acids. CDR3 protein: CASSWDRGPYNSPLHF. The CDR3 DNA sequence: TGTGCCAGCAGCTGGGACAGGGGGCCCTATAATTCACCCCTCCACTTT. Full variable domain (rest looked up from reference TRBV11-2 and TRBJ1-6): EAGVAQSPRYKIIEKRQSVAFWCNPISGHATLYWYQQILGQGPKLLIQFQNNGVVDDSQLPKDRFSAERLKGVDSTLKIQPAKLEDSAVYLCASSWDRGPYNSPLHFGNGTRLTVT.

This clonotype was picked up many times. One end of the junction is discordant with germline, which a read error may explain. CDR3 DNA: TGTGCTAGCAGCCTCGGGGGGTTCGGGCACACCGGGGAGCTGTTTTTT. Its translation: CASSLGGFGHTGELFF. The genes are TRBV7-7 and TRBJ2-2; 7 bases agree with TRBD2. Germline V gene lookup returns CDR1 SSHAT and CDR2 FNYEAQ (reference sequence). This CDR3 has 16 amino acids. Filled out from reference TRBV7-7 and TRBJ2-2, the complete variable domain reads GAGVSQSPRYKVTKRGQDVTLRCDPISSHATLYWYQQALGQGPEFLTYFNYEAQPDKSGLPSDRFSAERPEGSISTLTIQRTEQRDSAMYRCASSLGGFGHTGELFFGEGSRLTVL.

This clonotype has ten or more counts. The rearrangement joins TRBV6-6 to TRBJ1-2; D remains ambiguous. The V end lost 8 bases, the J end lost 5 bases, and 9 bases lay between the germline ends. The CDR3 sequence is 11 residues long. In germline, CDR1 is MNHNY, CDR2 SVGAGI (reference sequence). CDR3 loop: CASLKRYGYTF. CDR3 DNA: TGTGCCAGCCTAAAGCGGTATGGCTACACCTTC.

This clonotype showed up many times. This chain uses TRBV5-6 with TRBJ2-1; D gene uncertain. The CDR3 sequence is 16 residues long. The germline V gene has CDR1 SGHDT and CDR2 YYEEEE. Trimming cost V 3 bases and J 1 base, with 14 bases left between them. The CDR3 sequence is CASSSLSGPSYNEQFF. The CDR3 DNA reads TGTGCCAGCAGCTCTCTATCTGGCCCGTCCTACAATGAGCAGTTCTTC.

The J gene is TRBJ1-5, the V gene TRBV2; D is uncertain. V was shortened by 4 bases and J by 0 bases, with 7 bases between the two germline ends. The CDR3 runs to 14 residues. CDR1 and CDR2 (germline): SNHLY, FYNNEI. In DNA form, the CDR3 reads TGTGCCAGCAGTGGGAGTCGTAGCAATCAGCCCCAGCATTTT. It translates to CASSGSRSNQPQHF.

This clonotype was found a few times. The chain uses TRBV20-1 and TRBJ2-1; D may be TRBD1 (5 bases). Germline CDR1 is DFQATT and CDR2 is SNEGSKA (reference sequence). V dropped 0 bases and J dropped 12 bases, with 15 bases sitting between them. The CDR3 totals 13 residues. The CDR3 sequence: CSARDRTLRRQFF. Written as DNA, the CDR3 is TGCAGTGCTAGAGATCGGACACTTCGAAGGCAGTTCTTC.

This clonotype was detected many times. The rearrangement links TRBV7-9 to TRBJ1-1; no clear D gene. Trimming stripped 3 bases from V and 0 bases from J, with 5 bases between. Germline V gives CDR1 SEHNR, CDR2 FQNEAQ (reference sequence). This CDR3 has 13 amino acids. For the CDR3, the DNA is TGTGCCAGCAGCTTTACTATGAACACTGAAGCTTTCTTT. Its protein product is CASSFTMNTEAFF.

This clonotype was observed a handful of times. This chain uses TRBV6-5 with TRBJ1-2; D unclear. The CDR3 extends over 16 amino acids. The germline V gene has CDR1 MNHEY and CDR2 SVGAGI. With 5 bases removed from V and 0 bases from J, the gap between germline ends came to 16 bases. CDR3 loop: CASSLVGRSSNYGYTF. The CDR3 nucleotides are TGTGCCAGCAGTCTGGTCGGTAGATCCTCTAACTATGGCTACACCTTC.

This clonotype was detected ten times or more. The chain employs TRBV6-2 or TRBV6-3 and TRBJ1-5; 7 bases align to TRBD1. V gave up 6 bases and J gave up 2 bases; unmatched junction bases: 10. Per germline, CDR1 MNHEY and CDR2 SVGEGT. The CDR3 is made up of 16 amino acids. CDR3 sequence reads: CASRKGDRLGNQPQHF. CDR3 DNA sequence: TGTGCCAGCAGGAAAGGGGACAGATTGGGCAATCAGCCCCAGCATTTT.

There are many counts of this clonotype. Germline is not matched at one junction end, which may reflect a read error. This sequence joins TRBV19 and TRBJ2-1; 13 bases map to TRBD2. The CDR3 sequence is 13 residues long. Germline lookup yields CDR1 LNHDA and CDR2 SQIVND (reference sequence). The CDR3 loop reads CASSLTSGGPRLF. The CDR3 bases are TGTGCCAGTAGCCTGACTAGCGGGGGGCCCCGGCTCTTC.

The J gene is TRBJ1-3, the V gene TRBV3-1; D remains ambiguous. There are 16 residues in the CDR3. Germline CDR1 LGHDT, CDR2 YNNKEL (reference sequence). V dropped 1 base and J dropped 1 base, with 11 bases sitting between them. CDR3 bases: TGTGCCAGCAGCCAAGGTCTACAGTCTTCTGGAAACACCATATATTTT. Translating it yields CASSQGLQSSGNTIYF.

This clonotype occurred a few times. J is TRBJ1-1 and V is TRBV5-1, with D unclear. The V end lost 4 bases, the J end lost 0 bases, and 10 bases lay between the germline ends. CDR1 and CDR2 from the germline V gene are SGHRS and YFSETQ. The CDR3 is 14 residues long. The CDR3 sequence is CASSQQPVNTEAFF. The CDR3 coding sequence is TGCGCCAGCAGCCAACAGCCTGTGAACACTGAAGCTTTCTTT. The whole variable domain, remainder taken from reference TRBV5-1 and TRBJ1-1, is KAGVTQTPRYLIKTRGQQVTLSCSPISGHRSVSWYQQTPGQGLQFLFEYFSETQRNKGNFPGRFSGRQFSNSRSEMNVSTLELGDSALYLCASSQQPVNTEAFFGQGTRLTVV.

The CDR3 region is CSARVNLYTDTQYF. CDR3 nucleotides: TGCAGTGCTAGGGTTAACTTATACACAGATACGCAGTATTTT. The chain recombines TRBV20-1 with TRBJ2-3; D remains ambiguous. CDR1 is DFQATT and CDR2 is SNEGSKA in the germline V gene (reference sequence). The V gene lost 3 bases and the J gene lost 2 bases, with 12 bases spanning the gap. CDR3 length: 14 amino acids.

This clonotype was seen repeatedly, ten times or more. The CDR3 DNA sequence: TGTGCCAGCAGTGACGGAGGGGGCGTTTCCTACGAGCAGTACTTC. This translates into CASSDGGGVSYEQYF. The chain combines TRBV6-6 with TRBJ2-7, with D perhaps TRBD1 (7 bases). CDR1 MNHNY and CDR2 SVGAGI come from the germline V gene (reference sequence). V was clipped by 5 bases and J by 1 base, with 15 bases between them. The CDR3 loop spans 15 amino acids.

Only a few counts were recorded for this clonotype. The J gene is TRBJ2-5, the V gene TRBV27, with a possible D match to TRBD1 (6 bases). The CDR3 sequence is 15 residues long. The V gene's germline CDR1 is MNHEY and CDR2 SMNVEV (reference sequence). The V end was cut by 4 bases, the J end by 5 bases, with 17 bases between. The CDR3 protein is CASSSDTGSPETQYF. CDR3 DNA: TGTGCCAGCAGTTCCGATACAGGGTCCCCGGAGACCCAGTACTTC.

This clonotype was detected ten times or more. The chain combines TRBV29-1 with TRBJ1-1; D might be TRBD1 (6 bases). Between the trimmed V and J ends, which lost 2 bases and 11 bases, there was a span of 18 bases. The CDR3 runs 13 residues. Germline V gene sequence: CDR1 SQVTM, CDR2 ANQGSEA. CDR3 loop: CSVEPRRTVEAFF. DNA of the CDR3: TGCAGCGTTGAACCGCGACGGACAGTGGAGGCTTTCTTT. The full variable domain, its missing parts supplied by reference TRBV29-1 and TRBJ1-1, is SAVISQKPSRDICQRGTSLTIQCQVDSQVTMMFWYRQQPGQSLTLIATANQGSEATYESGFVIDKFPISRPNLTFSTLTVSNMSPEDSSIYLCSVEPRRTVEAFFGQGTRLTVV.

This clonotype was observed a few times. V and J are TRBV25-1 and TRBJ2-5, with 10 nucleotides matching TRBD1. CDR3 length: 17 residues. CDR1 and CDR2 (germline): MGHDK, SYGVNS. Germline trimming cut 2 bases from V and 4 bases from J; bases unmatched to any gene: 10. The CDR3 sequence is CASSEPPPDRGRETQYF. Written as DNA, the CDR3 is TGTGCCAGCAGTGAACCCCCTCCCGACAGGGGGCGAGAGACCCAGTACTTC.